This T cell receptor (beta chain) was identified during a study of cytomegalovirus exposure and HLA in healthy donors. Broader study findings: What a later analysis reportedly showed was that an Asian-associated ancestry cluster had fewer N-insertions than the approximately 670-donor mean. More clonal expansion characterized HLA-associated TCR beta chains than equally common others in a later analysis. Prior analysis indicated that the majority of TCR beta V segments exhibited productivity approximately 90% or approximately 30% of the time.

This CDR3 has 14 amino acids. The V and J ends lost 1 base and 3 bases, in that order; junction bases with no gene match: 1. The germline gives CDR1 SEHNR, CDR2 FQNEAQ (reference sequence). PCR employed 60 Vbeta and 13 Jbeta primers. TCRdb keeps only in-frame clones here, not all; method: immunoSEQ multiplex PCR. The sample has some 150,000 clones; 85% are singletons. Turning to this clone: Its antigen is unidentified.

This clonotype was obtained from a young woman in good health and CMV-seronegative. The sequenced sample consisted of PBMCs. The chain employs TRBV7-9 and TRBJ2-5; 8 bases are a match to TRBD1. CDR3 residues: CASSLGTGKETQYF. In nucleotides, the CDR3 is TGTGCCAGCAGCTTAGGGACAGGGAAAGAGACCCAGTACTTC.